Each of the 9 T cell receptor beta chains below was sequenced from the same sample in a study of blood T cells in healthy people across ages. The use of a sample-barcoded 5' primer and a J-beta primer mix characterized a second PCR of roughly 6 to 11 cycles. TCRdb fed the 5' RACE reads into MiXCR, producing one record per CDR3 protein. This table has around 870,000 distinct CDR3 sequences, 29% appearing once. Source material: blood. These receptors were collected from a woman at least 80 years old in good health.

The chain has TRBV7-2 and TRBJ1-2, with 7 bases identical to TRBD1. The CDR3 contains 14 residues. The V segment lost 2 bases and the J segment 7 bases; nucleotides outside the gene matches: 7. Germline V lookup: CDR1 SGHTA, CDR2 FQGNSA. The CDR3 loop reads CASSLSQGGPGYTF. The DNA for the CDR3 is TGTGCCAGCAGCTTAAGCCAGGGGGGCCCTGGCTACACCTTC.

This clonotype was recorded at least ten times. The chain is built from TRBV10-2 and TRBJ1-6, with TRBD1 matching over 9 bases. The CDR3 sequence is 13 residues long. J lost 9 bases, V lost 8 bases, and 5 bases had no gene match. Germline loops: CDR1 WSHSY, CDR2 SAAADI. DNA of the CDR3: TGCGCCAGCGGGGGGGGACAGGGTTCACCCCTCCACTTT. It yields the protein CASGGGQGSPLHF.

This clonotype was seen only a few times. The chain has TRBV18 and TRBJ2-7; D gene ambiguous. V was cut by 3 bases and J by 2 bases, with 5 bases left in between. In germline, CDR1 is KGHSH, CDR2 LQKENI. There are 12 residues in the CDR3. The chain's CDR3 is CASSPRPYEQYF. For the CDR3, the DNA is TGTGCCAGCTCACCGCGACCCTACGAGCAGTACTTC.

This clonotype was seen only once. This may be a read error: a much more frequent sequence differs by one nucleotide. The chain couples TRBV6-5 to TRBJ1-4, with D perhaps matching TRBD1 (6 bases). The CDR3 is 16 amino acids. Germline CDR1 and CDR2: MNHEY and SVGAGI. The CDR3 here is CASSYSNRAPNGKLFF. CDR3 nucleotides: TGTGCCAGCAGTTACTCCAACAGGGCCCCTAATGGAAAACTGTTTTTT.

Only a few counts were recorded for this clonotype. This chain joins TRBV5-5 and TRBJ2-6; 7 positions match TRBD1. Losses at the gene ends were 6 bases for V and 0 bases for J; bases not matched to a gene: 9. There are 17 residues in the CDR3. Looked up from germline, CDR1 is SGHKS and CDR2 is YYEKEE (reference sequence). The CDR3 is CASTGDSCFSGANVLTF. The CDR3 region has the DNA TGTGCCAGCACCGGGGACAGCTGCTTCTCTGGGGCCAACGTCCTGACTTTC.

This clonotype was detected ten times or more. CDR3 residues: CSAPLGLGSDTQYF. CDR3 DNA: TGCAGTGCCCCCTTGGGACTCGGGTCAGATACGCAGTATTTT. The V gene is TRBV20-1, the J gene TRBJ2-3, with a possible D match to TRBD2 (6 bases). Trimming stripped 6 bases from V and 4 bases from J, with 17 bases between. The CDR3 is 14 amino acids. CDR1 is DFQATT and CDR2 is SNEGSKA in the germline V gene (reference sequence).

This clonotype was recorded a few times. This chain links TRBV5-1 with TRBJ1-1; possible D gene TRBD1, 6 bases. Germline lookup yields CDR1 SGHRS and CDR2 YFSETQ. This CDR3 is 15 amino acids long. V shed 2 bases and J shed 1 base, with 12 bases lying between them. The CDR3 spells CASSLEDSSNTEAFF. As DNA, the CDR3 is TGCGCCAGCAGCTTAGAGGACAGTTCGAACACTGAAGCTTTCTTT.

This clonotype was detected many times. V is TRBV5-1 and J is TRBJ1-1; a weak D match, TRBD1 (5 bases). This CDR3 comprises 15 residues. Germline values: CDR1 SGHRS, CDR2 YFSETQ. V dropped 3 bases and J dropped 0 bases, with 12 bases sitting between them. CDR3 amino acids: CASSSIGTLNTEAFF. CDR3 bases: TGCGCCAGCAGCTCCATCGGGACGCTGAACACTGAAGCTTTCTTT. The whole variable domain, filled in from reference TRBV5-1 and TRBJ1-1, reads KAGVTQTPRYLIKTRGQQVTLSCSPISGHRSVSWYQQTPGQGLQFLFEYFSETQRNKGNFPGRFSGRQFSNSRSEMNVSTLELGDSALYLCASSSIGTLNTEAFFGQGTRLTVV.

This clonotype was observed many times. This chain connects TRBV3-1 to TRBJ2-7; D gene uncertain. CDR1 and CDR2 from the germline V gene are LGHDT and YNNKEL (reference sequence). The germline V and J ends were trimmed by 2 bases and 5 bases, with 4 bases remaining between them. This CDR3 contains 11 residues. CDR3 DNA: TGTGCCAGCAGCCAATTGGACGAGCAGTACTTC. It is translated as CASSQLDEQYF.